This entry concerns a single T cell receptor beta chain. Its cognate antigen is unknown. CFSE-labeled sorted T cells met regulatory or mature dendritic cells for around five days. These data originate in a study of regulatory dendritic cells for organ transplantation. For the study at large: Monocytes received vitamin D3 on days 0 and 4, IL-10 on day 4. Broader study findings: Considerable individual heterogeneity was seen in alloreactive memory CD8+ T cells. Naive CD4+ and CD8+ repertoires were highly diverse; memory CD8+ was most oligoclonal.

Some clones are missing from TCRdb's copy, which holds only in-frame ones; the method was immunoSEQ multiplex PCR. This table has 4,000 or so clones, 70% to 75% appearing once. The CDR3 consists of 13 residues. J lost 5 bases, V lost 6 bases, and 7 bases had no gene match. CDR1 is SQVTM, CDR2 ANQGSEA, per germline. The chain employs TRBV29-1 and TRBJ1-3, with 7 bases fitting TRBD1. The sequencing sample was made of memory CD8+ T cells from blood cultured with dendritic cells. Described subset: CD45RO+ memory T cells. This clonotype was obtained from a human donor in good health. This CDR3 reads CSVPGQTRNTIYF. The CDR3 DNA reads TGCAGCGTCCCGGGACAGACAAGAAACACCATATATTTT.